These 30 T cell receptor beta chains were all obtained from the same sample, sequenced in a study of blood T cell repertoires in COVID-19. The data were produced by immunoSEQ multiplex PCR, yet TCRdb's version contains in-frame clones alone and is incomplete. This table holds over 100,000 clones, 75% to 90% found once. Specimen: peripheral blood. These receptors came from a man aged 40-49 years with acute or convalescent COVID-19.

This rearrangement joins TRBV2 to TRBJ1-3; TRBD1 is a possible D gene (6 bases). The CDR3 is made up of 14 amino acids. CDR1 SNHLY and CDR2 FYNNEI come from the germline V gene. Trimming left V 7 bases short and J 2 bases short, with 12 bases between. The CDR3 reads CASTGQFAGNTIYF. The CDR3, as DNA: TGTGCCAGCACCGGACAGTTCGCTGGAAACACCATATATTTT.

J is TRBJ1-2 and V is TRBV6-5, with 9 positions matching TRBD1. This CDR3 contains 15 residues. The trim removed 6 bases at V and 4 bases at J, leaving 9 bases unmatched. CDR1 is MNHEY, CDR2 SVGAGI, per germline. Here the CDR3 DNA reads TGTGCCAGCAGCCCCCCGGGACAGGGTTTCTATGGCTACACCTTC. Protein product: CASSPPGQGFYGYTF.

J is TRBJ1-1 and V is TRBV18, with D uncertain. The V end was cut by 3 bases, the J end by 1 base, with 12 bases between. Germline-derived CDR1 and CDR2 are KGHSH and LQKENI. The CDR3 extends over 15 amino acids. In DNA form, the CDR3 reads TGTGCCAGCTCACCGGGCCTTGAGGGGAACACTGAAGCTTTCTTT. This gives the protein CASSPGLEGNTEAFF.

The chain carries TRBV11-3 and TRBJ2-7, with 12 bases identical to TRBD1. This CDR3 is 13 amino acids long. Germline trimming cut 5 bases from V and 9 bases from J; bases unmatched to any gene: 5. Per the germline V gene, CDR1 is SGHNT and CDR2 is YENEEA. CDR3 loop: CASSAGTGGGQYF. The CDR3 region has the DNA TGTGCCAGCAGCGCCGGGACAGGGGGCGGGCAGTACTTC.

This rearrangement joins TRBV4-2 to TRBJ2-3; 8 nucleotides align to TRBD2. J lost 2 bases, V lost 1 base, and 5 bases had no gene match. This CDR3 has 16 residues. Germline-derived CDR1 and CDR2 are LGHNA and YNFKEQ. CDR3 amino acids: CASSQVGGGNTDTQYF. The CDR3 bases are TGTGCCAGCAGCCAAGTGGGCGGGGGGAACACAGATACGCAGTATTTT.

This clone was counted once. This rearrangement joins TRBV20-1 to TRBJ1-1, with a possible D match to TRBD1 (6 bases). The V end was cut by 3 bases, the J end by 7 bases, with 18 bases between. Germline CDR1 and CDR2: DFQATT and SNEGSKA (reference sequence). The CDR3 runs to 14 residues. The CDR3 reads CSASRNRELFEAFF. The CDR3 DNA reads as TGCAGTGCTAGTAGGAACAGGGAATTGTTTGAAGCTTTCTTT.

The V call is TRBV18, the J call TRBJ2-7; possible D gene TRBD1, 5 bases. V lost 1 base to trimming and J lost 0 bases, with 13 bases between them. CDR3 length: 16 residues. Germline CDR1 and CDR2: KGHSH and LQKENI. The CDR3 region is CASSPRNRNSSYEQYF. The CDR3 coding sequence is TGTGCCAGCTCACCACGTAACAGGAACAGCTCCTACGAGCAGTACTTC. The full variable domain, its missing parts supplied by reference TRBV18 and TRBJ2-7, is NAGVMQNPRHLVRRRGQEARLRCSPMKGHSHVYWYRQLPEEGLKFMVYLQKENIIDESGMPKERFSAEFPKEGPSILRIQQVVRGDSAAYFCASSPRNRNSSYEQYFGPGTRLTVT.

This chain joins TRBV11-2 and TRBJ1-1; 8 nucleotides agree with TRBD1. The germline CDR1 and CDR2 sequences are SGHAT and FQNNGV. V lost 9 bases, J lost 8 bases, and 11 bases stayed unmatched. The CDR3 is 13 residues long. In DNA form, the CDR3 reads TGTGCCAGTCGAAACCTGCGACAGGGGGAAGCTTTCTTT. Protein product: CASRNLRQGEAFF.

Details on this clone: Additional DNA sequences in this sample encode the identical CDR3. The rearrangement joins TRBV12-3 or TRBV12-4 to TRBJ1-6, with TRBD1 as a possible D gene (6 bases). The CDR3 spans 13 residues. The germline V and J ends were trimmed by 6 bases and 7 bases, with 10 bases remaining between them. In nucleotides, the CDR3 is TGTGCCAGCAGCCGTCAGGGGAATTCACCCCTCCACTTT. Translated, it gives CASSRQGNSPLHF.

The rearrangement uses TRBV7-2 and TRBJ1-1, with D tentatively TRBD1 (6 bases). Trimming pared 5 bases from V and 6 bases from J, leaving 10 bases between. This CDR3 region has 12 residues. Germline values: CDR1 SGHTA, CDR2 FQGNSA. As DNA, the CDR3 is TGTGCCAGCAGCCGACGACAGGCTGAAGCTTTCTTT. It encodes CASSRRQAEAFF.

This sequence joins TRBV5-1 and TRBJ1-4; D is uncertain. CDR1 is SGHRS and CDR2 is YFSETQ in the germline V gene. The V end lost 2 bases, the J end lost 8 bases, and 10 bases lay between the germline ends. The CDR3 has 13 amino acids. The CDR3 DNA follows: TGCGCCAGCAGCTTAGGAGGGCGGGAAAAACTGTTTTTT. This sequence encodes CASSLGGREKLFF. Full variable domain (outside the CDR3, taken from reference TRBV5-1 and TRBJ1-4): KAGVTQTPRYLIKTRGQQVTLSCSPISGHRSVSWYQQTPGQGLQFLFEYFSETQRNKGNFPGRFSGRQFSNSRSEMNVSTLELGDSALYLCASSLGGREKLFFGSGTQLSVL.

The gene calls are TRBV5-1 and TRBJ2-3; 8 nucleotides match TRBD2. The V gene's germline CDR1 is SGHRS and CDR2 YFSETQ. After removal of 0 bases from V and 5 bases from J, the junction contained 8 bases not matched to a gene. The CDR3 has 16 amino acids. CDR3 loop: CASSLGAGRAEDTQYF. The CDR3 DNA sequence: TGCGCCAGCAGCTTGGGGGCCGGGAGGGCCGAAGATACGCAGTATTTT. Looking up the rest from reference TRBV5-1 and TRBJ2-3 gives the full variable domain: KAGVTQTPRYLIKTRGQQVTLSCSPISGHRSVSWYQQTPGQGLQFLFEYFSETQRNKGNFPGRFSGRQFSNSRSEMNVSTLELGDSALYLCASSLGAGRAEDTQYFGPGTRLTVL.

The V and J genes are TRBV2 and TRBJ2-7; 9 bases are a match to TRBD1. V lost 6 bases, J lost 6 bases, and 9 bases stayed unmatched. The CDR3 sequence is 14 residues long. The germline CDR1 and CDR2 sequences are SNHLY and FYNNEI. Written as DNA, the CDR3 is TGTGCCAGCAGATACACCGGGACAGGGAGCGAGCAGTACTTC. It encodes CASRYTGTGSEQYF.

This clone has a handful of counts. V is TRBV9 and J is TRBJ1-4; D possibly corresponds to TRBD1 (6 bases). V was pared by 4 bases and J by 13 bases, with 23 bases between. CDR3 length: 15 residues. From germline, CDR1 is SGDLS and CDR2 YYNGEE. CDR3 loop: CASSPDRQATHGLFF. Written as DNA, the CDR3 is TGTGCCAGCAGCCCCGATCGACAGGCTACACACGGACTGTTTTTT.

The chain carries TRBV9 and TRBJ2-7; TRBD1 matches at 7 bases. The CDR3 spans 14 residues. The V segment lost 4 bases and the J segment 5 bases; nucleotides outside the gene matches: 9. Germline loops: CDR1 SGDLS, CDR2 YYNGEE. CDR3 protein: CASSPIITGDEQYF. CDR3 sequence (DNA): TGTGCCAGCAGCCCAATAATTACAGGGGACGAGCAGTACTTC.

CDR3 sequence (DNA): TGTGCCAGCAGTGAAGATTGGACAGTTGGTCCGTTTTTT. Protein product: CASSEDWTVGPFF. This rearrangement joins TRBV6-1 to TRBJ2-2, with a weak D call TRBD1 (6 bases). Trimming left V 1 base short and J 16 bases short, with 16 bases between. From germline, CDR1 is MNHNS and CDR2 SASEGT. CDR3 size: 13 residues.

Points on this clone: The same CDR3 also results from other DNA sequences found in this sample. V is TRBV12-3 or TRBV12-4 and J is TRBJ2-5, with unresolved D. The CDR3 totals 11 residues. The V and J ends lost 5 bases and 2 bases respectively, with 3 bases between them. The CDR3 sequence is CASSLQETQYF. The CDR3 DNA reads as TGTGCCAGCAGTCTTCAAGAGACCCAGTACTTC.

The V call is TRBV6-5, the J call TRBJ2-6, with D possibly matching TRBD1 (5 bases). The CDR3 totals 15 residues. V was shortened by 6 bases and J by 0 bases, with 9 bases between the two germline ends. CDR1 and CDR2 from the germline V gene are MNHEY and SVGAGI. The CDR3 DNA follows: TGTGCCAGCAGGGACATTCCCTCTGGGGCCAACGTCCTGACTTTC. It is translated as CASRDIPSGANVLTF.

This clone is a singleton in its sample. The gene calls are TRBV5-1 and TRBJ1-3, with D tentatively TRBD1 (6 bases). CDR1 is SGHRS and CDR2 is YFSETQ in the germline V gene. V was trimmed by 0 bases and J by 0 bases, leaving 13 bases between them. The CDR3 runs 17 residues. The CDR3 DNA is TGCGCCAGCAGCTTGGGCGGGGGGCCTTACTCTGGAAACACCATATATTTT. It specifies CASSLGGGPYSGNTIYF.

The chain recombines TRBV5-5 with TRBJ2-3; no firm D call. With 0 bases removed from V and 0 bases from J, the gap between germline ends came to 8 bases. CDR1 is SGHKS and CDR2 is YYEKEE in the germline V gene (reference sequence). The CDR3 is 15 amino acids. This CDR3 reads CASSLAPTSTDTQYF. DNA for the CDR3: TGTGCCAGCAGCTTGGCCCCGACTAGCACAGATACGCAGTATTTT.

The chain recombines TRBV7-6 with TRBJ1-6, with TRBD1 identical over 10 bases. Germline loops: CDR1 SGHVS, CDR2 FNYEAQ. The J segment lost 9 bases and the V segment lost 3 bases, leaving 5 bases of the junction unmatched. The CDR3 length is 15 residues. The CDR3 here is CASSFTGTGVSPLHF. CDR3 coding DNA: TGTGCCAGCAGCTTCACCGGGACAGGGGTTTCACCCCTCCACTTT.

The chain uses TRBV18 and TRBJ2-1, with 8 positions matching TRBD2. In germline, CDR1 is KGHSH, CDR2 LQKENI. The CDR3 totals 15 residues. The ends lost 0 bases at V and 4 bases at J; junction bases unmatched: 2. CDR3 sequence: CASSPPGGRYNEQFF. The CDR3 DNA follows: TGTGCCAGCTCACCACCGGGCGGGAGGTACAATGAGCAGTTCTTC. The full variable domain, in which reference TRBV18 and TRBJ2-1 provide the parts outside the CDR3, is NAGVMQNPRHLVRRRGQEARLRCSPMKGHSHVYWYRQLPEEGLKFMVYLQKENIIDESGMPKERFSAEFPKEGPSILRIQQVVRGDSAAYFCASSPPGGRYNEQFFGPGTRLTVL.

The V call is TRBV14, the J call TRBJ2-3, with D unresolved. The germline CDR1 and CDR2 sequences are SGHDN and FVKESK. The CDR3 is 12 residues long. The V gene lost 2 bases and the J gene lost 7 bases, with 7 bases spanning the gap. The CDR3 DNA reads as TGTGCCAGCAGCCAATACAGAAATACGCAGTATTTT. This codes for CASSQYRNTQYF.

The CDR3 DNA reads as TGTGCCAGCAGCCTAGGGACAGGGCTTAATTCACCCCTCCACTTT. Amino acid sequence: CASSLGTGLNSPLHF. The rearrangement joins TRBV11-2 to TRBJ1-6, with 9 bases that match TRBD1. V trimming: 5 bases; J trimming: 6 bases; junction bases outside the gene matches: 5. This CDR3 is 15 amino acids long. CDR1 and CDR2 (germline): SGHAT, FQNNGV.

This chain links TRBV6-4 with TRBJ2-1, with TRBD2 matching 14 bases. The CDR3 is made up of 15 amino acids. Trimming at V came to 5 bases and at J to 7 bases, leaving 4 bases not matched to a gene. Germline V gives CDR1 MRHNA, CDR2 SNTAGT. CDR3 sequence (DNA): TGTGCCAGCAGTCAGACTAGCGGGAGGGTGAATGAGCAGTTCTTC. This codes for CASSQTSGRVNEQFF.

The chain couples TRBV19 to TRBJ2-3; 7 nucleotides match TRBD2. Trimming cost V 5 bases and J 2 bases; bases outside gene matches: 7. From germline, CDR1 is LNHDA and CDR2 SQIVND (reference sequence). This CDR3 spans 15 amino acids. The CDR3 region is CASSPGRGFTDTQYF. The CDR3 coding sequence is TGTGCCAGTAGTCCTGGGCGGGGGTTCACAGATACGCAGTATTTT.

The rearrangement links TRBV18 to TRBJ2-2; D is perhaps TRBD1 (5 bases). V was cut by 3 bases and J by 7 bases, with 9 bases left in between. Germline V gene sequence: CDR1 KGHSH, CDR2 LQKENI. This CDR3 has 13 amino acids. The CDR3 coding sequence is TGTGCCAGCTCACCCAGACAGATCGGGGAGCTGTTTTTT. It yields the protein CASSPRQIGELFF.

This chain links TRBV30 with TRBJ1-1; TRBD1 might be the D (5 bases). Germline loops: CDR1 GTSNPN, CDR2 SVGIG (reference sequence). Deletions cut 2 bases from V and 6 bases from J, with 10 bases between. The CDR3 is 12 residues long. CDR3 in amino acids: CAWSLGESEAFF. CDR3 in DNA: TGTGCCTGGAGTCTAGGGGAATCTGAAGCTTTCTTT.

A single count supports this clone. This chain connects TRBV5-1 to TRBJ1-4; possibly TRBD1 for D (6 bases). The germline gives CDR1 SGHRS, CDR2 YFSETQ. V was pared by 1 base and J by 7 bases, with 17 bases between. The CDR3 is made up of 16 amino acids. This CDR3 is CASSLRQAGPGEKLFF. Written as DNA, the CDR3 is TGCGCCAGCAGCTTGAGACAGGCAGGGCCTGGTGAAAAACTGTTTTTT.

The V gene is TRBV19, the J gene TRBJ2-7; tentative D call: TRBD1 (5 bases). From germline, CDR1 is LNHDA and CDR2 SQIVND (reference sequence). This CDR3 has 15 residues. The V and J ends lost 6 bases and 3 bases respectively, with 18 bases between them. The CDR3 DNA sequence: TGTGCCAGTAGCATAAAAAACAGGCCCCTCTACGAGCAGTACTTC. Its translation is CASSIKNRPLYEQYF.